Presented here are 4 T cell receptor beta chains from one specimen sequenced in a study of T cells in localized non-small cell lung cancer. Clones were read by immunoSEQ multiplex PCR, and TCRdb kept only the in-frame ones, dropping some. Among over 20,000 clones listed, approximately 88% were seen once. Sequencing was performed on peripheral blood mononuclear cells, taken before any cancer treatment. These receptors all stem from a male donor at least 60 years old with stage II lung adenocarcinoma.

The rearrangement links TRBV14 to TRBJ2-7, with D hard to call. The CDR3 has 11 residues. The V gene lost 4 bases and the J gene lost 3 bases, with 4 bases spanning the gap. Germline V gene lookup returns CDR1 SGHDN and CDR2 FVKESK. The CDR3 sequence is CASSPGYEQYF. The CDR3, as DNA: TGTGCCAGCAGCCCGGGCTACGAGCAGTACTTC.

The rearrangement links TRBV28 to TRBJ2-3; possibly TRBD2 for D (6 bases). The CDR3 sequence is 16 residues long. V shed 2 bases and J shed 6 bases, with 18 bases lying between them. CDR1 and CDR2 from the germline V gene are MDHEN and SYDVKM. DNA for the CDR3: TGTGCCAGCAGTTTACGACGAGCGGGCCAGAGGGATACGCAGTATTTT. Translated, it gives CASSLRRAGQRDTQYF.

The chain combines TRBV5-1 with TRBJ2-5; TRBD2 might be the D (5 bases). CDR1 SGHRS and CDR2 YFSETQ come from the germline V gene. This CDR3 comprises 16 residues. V gave up 4 bases and J gave up 2 bases, with 18 bases separating them. The CDR3 sequence is CASSTASGRGQETQYF. The CDR3 DNA sequence: TGCGCCAGCAGCACAGCCAGCGGCCGCGGACAAGAGACCCAGTACTTC.

V gene TRBV6-6 combines with J gene TRBJ2-7; 12 nucleotides agree with TRBD2. Trimming cost V 6 bases and J 4 bases; bases outside gene matches: 7. Germline V gene data show CDR1 as MNHNY and CDR2 as SVGAGI (reference sequence). CDR3 size: 15 residues. The CDR3 DNA sequence: TGTGCCAGCAGGGACCTAGCGGGAGGGCAGTACGAGCAGTACTTC. Residues: CASRDLAGGQYEQYF.